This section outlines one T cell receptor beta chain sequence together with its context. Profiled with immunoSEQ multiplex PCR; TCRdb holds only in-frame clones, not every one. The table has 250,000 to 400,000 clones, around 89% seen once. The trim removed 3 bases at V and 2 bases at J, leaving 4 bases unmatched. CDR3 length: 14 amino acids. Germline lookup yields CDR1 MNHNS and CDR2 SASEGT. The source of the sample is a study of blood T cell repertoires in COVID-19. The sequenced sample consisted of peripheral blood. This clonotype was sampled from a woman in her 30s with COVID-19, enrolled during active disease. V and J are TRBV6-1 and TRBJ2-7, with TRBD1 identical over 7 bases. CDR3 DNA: TGTGCCAGCAGTGAGACAACAGGGGCCTACGAGCAGTACGTC. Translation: CASSETTGAYEQYV.